This T cell receptor beta chain was sequenced for a study of regulatory T cells in long-lasting Graves disease. In germline, CDR1 is SNHLY, CDR2 FYNNEI. Trimming pared 2 bases from V and 0 bases from J, leaving 12 bases between. The CDR3 is made up of 16 amino acids. This clonotype was counted ten times or more. Through Arm-PCR of CDR3 regions and iRepertoire HTBI primers, TCR beta libraries were built. TCRdb re-derived calls from the multiplex PCR reads in MiXCR, one entry per CDR3 protein. The table has some 230,000 distinct CDR3 sequences, about a sixth seen once. Time point of the sample: newly diagnosed GD, antithyroid drugs for less than 3 months. The TCR library was made from RNA extracted from PBMCs.

Sequenced here: peripheral blood mononuclear cells (PBMCs), sampled at new diagnosis, from a patient treated with antithyroid drugs. This receptor was identified in a female donor with Graves disease. The chain recombines TRBV2 with TRBJ2-3; weak D call: TRBD2 (6 bases). CDR3: CASSERASVSTDTQYF. As DNA, the CDR3 is TGTGCCAGCAGTGAACGGGCTAGCGTAAGCACAGATACGCAGTATTTT.